This T cell receptor (beta chain) was obtained from a study of beta chain features in type 1 diabetes. CDR1 and CDR2 from the germline V gene are SGHRS and YFSETQ. The CDR3 contains 15 residues. V gave up 2 bases and J gave up 6 bases; unmatched junction bases: 5. This clone has a handful of counts. Sequencing targeted expressed TCRB transcripts, as all isolated RNA had been reverse transcribed. Clones were sequenced by immunoSEQ multiplex PCR, and TCRdb holds only the in-frame ones, with some missing. In the table there are some 150,000 clones, more than 9% of which are singletons. The sequencing sample was made of naive CD4+ T cells from blood. The sequence was obtained from a man younger than 35 in good health. V usage is TRBV5-1 and J usage is TRBJ2-2; 9 positions agree with TRBD1. CDR3 loop: CASSFETGGAGELFF. Written as DNA, the CDR3 is TGCGCCAGCAGCTTCGAGACAGGGGGTGCCGGGGAGCTGTTTTTT.